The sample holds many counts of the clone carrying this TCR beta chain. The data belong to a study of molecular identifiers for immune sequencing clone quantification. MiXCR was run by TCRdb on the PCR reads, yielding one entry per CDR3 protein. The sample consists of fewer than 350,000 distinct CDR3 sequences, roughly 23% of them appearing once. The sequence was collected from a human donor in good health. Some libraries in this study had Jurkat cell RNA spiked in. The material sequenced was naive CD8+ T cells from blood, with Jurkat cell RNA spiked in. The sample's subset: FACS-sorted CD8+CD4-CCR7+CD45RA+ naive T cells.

CDR3 nucleotides: TGTGCCAGCAGCACCCGGGACAGTTTCACAGATACGCAGTATTTT. Its translation: CASSTRDSFTDTQYF. The V gene is TRBV7-9, the J gene TRBJ2-3; TRBD1 matches 7 bases. Germline V CDR1 and CDR2: SEHNR, FQNEAQ (reference sequence). With 5 bases clipped from V and 2 bases from J, the junction kept 7 bases outside the gene matches. The CDR3 runs to 15 residues.